Listed here are 5 T cell receptor beta chains from one sample, sequenced in a study of cytomegalovirus exposure and HLA in healthy donors. Both 60 Vbeta primers and 13 Jbeta primers went into the PCR. Profiling relied on immunoSEQ multiplex PCR, and the TCRdb table lists in-frame clones only, not all of them. The sample has a few hundred thousand clones, roughly 89% seen once. The sample taken for sequencing was PBMCs. The receptor set was obtained from a woman aged 18-29 years in good health and CMV-seronegative.

This chain uses TRBV4-3 with TRBJ1-4, with a possible D match to TRBD1 (6 bases). The CDR3 extends over 19 amino acids. With 0 bases removed from V and 8 bases from J, the gap between germline ends came to 25 bases. In germline, CDR1 is LGHNA, CDR2 YSLEER. The CDR3 loop is CASSQDRAGGGSAEEKLFF. CDR3 DNA: TGCGCCAGCAGCCAAGATCGGGCCGGTGGGGGCTCCGCTGAGGAAAAACTGTTTTTT.

The chain links TRBV4-2 to TRBJ2-1, with 9 bases lining up with TRBD2. The CDR3 length is 17 residues. The germline gives CDR1 LGHNA, CDR2 YNFKEQ. V was pared by 0 bases and J by 6 bases, with 9 bases of the junction left unmatched. The DNA of the CDR3 is TGTGCCAGCAGCCAAGATTCGGCTAGCGGGATATTCAATGAGCAGTTCTTC. Translated: CASSQDSASGIFNEQFF.

In its sample, this clone was seen once. The gene calls are TRBV6-5 and TRBJ2-7, with TRBD1 matching over 8 bases. The germline CDR1 and CDR2 sequences are MNHEY and SVGAGI. The CDR3 spans 15 residues. V shed 0 bases and J 3 bases; nucleotides not matched to a gene: 4. The CDR3 reads CASSYSGTGGYEQYF. CDR3 in DNA: TGTGCCAGCAGTTACTCCGGGACAGGTGGCTACGAGCAGTACTTC.

The J gene is TRBJ1-5, the V gene TRBV2; tentatively, D is TRBD1 (6 bases). V was trimmed by 5 bases and J by 7 bases, leaving 12 bases between them. This CDR3 is 13 amino acids long. In germline, CDR1 is SNHLY, CDR2 FYNNEI. The CDR3 loop reads CASSNREGQPQHF. The CDR3 coding sequence is TGTGCCAGCAGTAACAGGGAAGGCCAGCCCCAGCATTTT.

This clone has only a few counts. The V call is TRBV9, the J call TRBJ1-1; D is possibly TRBD1 (5 bases). The CDR3 extends over 14 amino acids. Looked up from germline, CDR1 is SGDLS and CDR2 is YYNGEE. V dropped 0 bases and J dropped 2 bases, with 8 bases sitting between them. As DNA, the CDR3 is TGTGCCAGCAGCGTAGGGGGGGTAAACACTGAAGCTTTCTTT. Translation gives CASSVGGVNTEAFF.